This T cell receptor beta chain was sequenced for a study of shared clonotypes between healthy human individuals. General study points: Generation probabilities of non-shared clonotypes were lower (relative to those shared by all four donors).

In regard to this clone: Its antigen is not identified.

Genomic DNA per cell subset filled all wells of several immunoSEQ plates. This table comes from immunoSEQ multiplex PCR, and its TCRdb copy is limited to in-frame clones, with some not included. The sample has fewer than 1.8 million clones; approximately 98.5% are singletons. Trimming stripped 3 bases from V and 0 bases from J, with 9 bases between. The CDR3 sequence is 14 residues long. The germline V gene encodes CDR1 SGHRS and CDR2 YFSETQ. The TCR originated in a man aged 25-45 years in good health. Input material: naive CD4+ T cells sorted from blood. Sample subset: CD45RA+ positively selected. The chain is built from TRBV5-1 and TRBJ1-1; no clear D. This chain's CDR3 is CASSWTPLNTEAFF. The CDR3 DNA is TGCGCCAGCAGCTGGACTCCATTGAACACTGAAGCTTTCTTT. The full variable domain, in which reference TRBV5-1 and TRBJ1-1 provide the parts outside the CDR3, is KAGVTQTPRYLIKTRGQQVTLSCSPISGHRSVSWYQQTPGQGLQFLFEYFSETQRNKGNFPGRFSGRQFSNSRSEMNVSTLELGDSALYLCASSWTPLNTEAFFGQGTRLTVV.